This T cell receptor beta chain was documented in a study of graft-versus-host responses after intestinal transplantation. The CDR3 has 15 residues. V shed 1 base and J shed 1 base, with 9 bases lying between them. Germline CDR1 and CDR2: SGHTA and FQGNSA. Measured with immunoSEQ multiplex PCR; TCRdb has only the in-frame clones, and not every one. Among fewer than 70,000 clones, roughly 92% were seen once, and the ten largest hold around 7%. The clonotype comes from a human patient who received an intestinal transplant, so some T cells may come from the graft donor. The rearrangement links TRBV7-2 to TRBJ2-3; a weak D match, TRBD2 (6 bases). The sample consisted of bone marrow, taken 700 to 750 days after intestinal transplantation. CDR3 residues: CASSLVGGGTDTQYF. CDR3 bases: TGTGCCAGCAGCTTAGTCGGGGGAGGCACAGATACGCAGTATTTT.